The 27 T cell receptor beta chains below were found in one sample sequenced in a study of cytomegalovirus exposure and HLA in healthy donors. Both 60 Vbeta primers and 13 Jbeta primers went into the PCR. Sequenced by immunoSEQ multiplex PCR; TCRdb stores in-frame clones only, minus some. This table lists 150,000 to 200,000 clones. Sample: PBMCs. These receptors originate from a man younger than 45 in good health and CMV-seronegative.

The gene calls are TRBV25-1 and TRBJ1-6; 8 nucleotides agree with TRBD1. The J segment lost 5 bases and the V segment lost 3 bases, leaving 6 bases of the junction unmatched. The CDR3 extends over 16 amino acids. Germline CDR1 reads MGHDK; CDR2 reads SYGVNS. CDR3 amino acids: CASSEGRGRHNSPLHF. CDR3 DNA sequence: TGTGCCAGCAGTGAGGGCAGGGGGCGCCATAATTCACCCCTCCACTTT.

The chain combines TRBV10-1 with TRBJ1-1, with D uncertain. Trimming pared 5 bases from V and 3 bases from J, leaving 4 bases between. Germline assignment: CDR1 WNHNN and CDR2 SYGVQD (reference sequence). This CDR3 region has 11 residues. DNA for the CDR3: TGCGCCAGCAGTACAGACACTGAAGCTTTCTTT. This sequence encodes CASSTDTEAFF.

The chain couples TRBV28 to TRBJ2-7, with D possibly matching TRBD1 (5 bases). CDR3 size: 12 residues. Between the trimmed V and J ends, which lost 7 bases and 9 bases, there was a span of 16 bases. Germline-derived CDR1 and CDR2 are MDHEN and SYDVKM. The CDR3 sequence is CASTITGKAQYF. CDR3 bases: TGTGCCAGCACCATAACAGGCAAGGCGCAGTACTTC.

The chain uses TRBV7-8 and TRBJ2-3, with 12 positions matching TRBD2. The CDR3 is 17 residues long. CDR1 and CDR2 (germline): SGHVS, FQNEAQ. The V segment lost 1 base and the J segment 4 bases; nucleotides outside the gene matches: 6. The CDR3 region has the DNA TGTGCCAGCAGCTTAGGGACTAGCGGGACGGGACCAGATACGCAGTATTTT. Translated: CASSLGTSGTGPDTQYF.

Comments on this clone: A read error may account for a junction end that differs from germline. In DNA form, the CDR3 reads TGTGCCAGCAGCTCCCGGGACACGTCCACCTCCCACCACTTC. Translating it yields CASSSRDTSTSHHF. J is TRBJ1-2 and V is TRBV7-9; D possibly corresponds to TRBD1 (6 bases). The CDR3 extends over 14 amino acids. From germline, CDR1 is SEHNR and CDR2 FQNEAQ (reference sequence). Looking up the rest from reference TRBV7-9 and TRBJ1-2 gives the full variable domain: DTGVSQNPRHKITKRGQNVTFRCDPISEHNRLYWYRQTLGQGPEFLTYFQNEAQLEKSRLLSDRFSAERPKGSFSTLEIQRTEQGDSAMYLCASSSRDTSTSHHFGSGTRLTVV.

The genes are TRBV13 and TRBJ1-6; 8 bases match TRBD1. This CDR3 has 15 residues. Germline assignment: CDR1 PRHDT and CDR2 FYEKMQ (reference sequence). V dropped 6 bases and J dropped 8; count of bases not matched to a gene: 9. CDR3 amino acids: CASRQGAGVDSPLHF. CDR3 nucleotide sequence: TGTGCCAGCAGGCAGGGGGCGGGGGTAGATTCACCCCTCCACTTT.

The chain recombines TRBV7-6 with TRBJ1-3; 12 bases match TRBD1. The V gene end was trimmed by 0 bases and the J gene end by 4 bases; junction bases not matched to a gene: 4. The CDR3 runs 17 residues. Germline values: CDR1 SGHVS, CDR2 FNYEAQ. In DNA, the CDR3 is TGTGCCAGCAGCTTAGCGGGACAGGGGGCTTGGGGAAACACCATATATTTT. This encodes CASSLAGQGAWGNTIYF. Supplemented by reference TRBV7-6 and TRBJ1-3, the full variable domain reads GAGVSQSPRYKVTKRGQDVALRCDPISGHVSLYWYRQALGQGPEFLTYFNYEAQQDKSGLPNDRFSAERPEGSISTLTIQRTEQRDSAMYRCASSLAGQGAWGNTIYFGEGSWLTVV.

As concerns this clone: Since the CDR3 does not end with the conserved phenylalanine or tryptophan, this likely comes from a read error. This chain connects TRBV10-1 to TRBJ2-7; 10 nucleotides agree with TRBD2. The CDR3 length is 22 residues. V lost 6 bases to trimming and J lost 3 bases; unmatched junction nucleotides: 29. From germline, CDR1 is WNHNN and CDR2 SYGVQD (reference sequence). CDR3 residues: CASSYRGIVASGSFVFDYEQYC. As DNA, the CDR3 is TGCGCCAGCAGCTACAGGGGGATCGTGGCTAGCGGGAGTTTCGTCTTCGACTACGAGCAGTACTGC.

The genes are TRBV4-2 and TRBJ2-5; D is uncertain. This CDR3 comprises 13 residues. CDR1 and CDR2 from the germline V gene are LGHNA and YNFKEQ. Trimming stripped 4 bases from V and 4 bases from J, with 10 bases between. CDR3 residues: CASSLIVSETQYF. The CDR3 nucleotides are TGTGCCAGCAGCCTCATAGTATCAGAGACCCAGTACTTC.

J is TRBJ2-7 and V is TRBV10-1, with D maybe TRBD2 (5 bases). Trimming stripped 2 bases from V and 2 bases from J, with 10 bases between. Germline-derived CDR1 and CDR2 are WNHNN and SYGVQD (reference sequence). The CDR3 totals 14 residues. CDR3 nucleotide sequence: TGCGCCAGCAGTGAGCCCGGGATCCCCTACGAGCAGTACTTC. Its protein is CASSEPGIPYEQYF.

The chain links TRBV28 to TRBJ1-2; no definite D call. With 8 bases removed from V and 6 bases from J, the gap between germline ends came to 25 bases. This CDR3 contains 16 residues. Germline loops: CDR1 MDHEN, CDR2 SYDVKM. The CDR3: CASLLEVHGKRDGYTF. The CDR3 nucleotides are TGTGCCAGCCTACTGGAGGTACATGGAAAGAGGGATGGCTACACCTTC.

The rearrangement joins TRBV9 to TRBJ2-2; tentatively, D is TRBD2 (5 bases). The germline V and J ends were trimmed by 0 bases and 4 bases, with 13 bases remaining between them. Germline lookup yields CDR1 SGDLS and CDR2 YYNGEE. There are 16 residues in the CDR3. The DNA for the CDR3 is TGTGCCAGCAGCGTAGGGGCTAGCCGAGGCACCGGGGAGCTGTTTTTT. Protein product: CASSVGASRGTGELFF.

The chain couples TRBV7-2 to TRBJ2-7; D is perhaps TRBD2 (7 bases). The V end was cut by 8 bases, the J end by 2 bases, with 19 bases between. CDR3 size: 15 residues. Germline CDR1 reads SGHTA; CDR2 reads FQGNSA. In DNA, the CDR3 is TGTGCCAGCCGAAATGGGCGGGGGCGACCCTACGAGCAGTACTTC. Translated: CASRNGRGRPYEQYF.

The gene calls are TRBV4-1 and TRBJ2-5; TRBD2 agrees at 12 bases. Germline V gene lookup returns CDR1 MGHRA and CDR2 YSYEKL. Trimming removed 5 bases from V and 2 bases from J; junction bases left unmatched: 3. CDR3 length: 15 residues. The CDR3 region has the DNA TGCGCCAGCAGCTGGACTAGCGGGAAACAAGAGACCCAGTACTTC. It yields the protein CASSWTSGKQETQYF.

The genes are TRBV28 and TRBJ2-7; 8 bases fit TRBD1. The CDR3 is made up of 15 amino acids. J gave up 3 bases and V 6 bases, and 10 bases lay outside the gene matches. Germline lookup yields CDR1 MDHEN and CDR2 SYDVKM. DNA for the CDR3: TGTGCCAGCAGCCCTGGGACAGGAACCGTCTACGAGCAGTACTTC. Its translation is CASSPGTGTVYEQYF.

CDR3 residues: CASIPGTSGINEQFF. Written as DNA, the CDR3 is TGTGCCAGCATCCCCGGGACTAGCGGGATCAATGAGCAGTTCTTC. This chain joins TRBV6-1 and TRBJ2-1, with 13 bases fitting TRBD2. The germline CDR1 and CDR2 sequences are MNHNS and SASEGT. V gave up 7 bases and J gave up 6 bases; unmatched junction bases: 6. The CDR3 spans 15 residues.

The V gene is TRBV19, the J gene TRBJ2-7; 9 bases line up with TRBD1. The germline gives CDR1 LNHDA, CDR2 SQIVND (reference sequence). The CDR3 runs 13 residues. V trimming: 5 bases; J trimming: 5 bases; junction bases outside the gene matches: 4. CDR3 amino acids: CASSLQGADEQYF. The CDR3 region has the DNA TGTGCCAGTAGTTTACAGGGGGCGGACGAGCAGTACTTC.

J is TRBJ2-7 and V is TRBV27; D is unresolved. Per germline, CDR1 MNHEY and CDR2 SMNVEV (reference sequence). V was clipped by 3 bases and J by 0 bases, with 9 bases between them. This CDR3 contains 14 residues. The CDR3 nucleotides are TGTGCCAGCAGTTTCGGGTTGAGCTCCTACGAGCAGTACTTC. Its protein is CASSFGLSSYEQYF.

The CDR3 nucleotides read TGTGCCAATCAGCGGAACAGAAACAATGAGCAGTTCTTC. Its protein product is CANQRNRNNEQFF. V is TRBV2 and J is TRBJ2-1; D might be TRBD2 (5 bases). Per germline, CDR1 SNHLY and CDR2 FYNNEI. Between the trimmed V and J ends, which lost 10 bases and 5 bases, there was a span of 15 bases. There are 13 residues in the CDR3.

This rearrangement joins TRBV29-1 to TRBJ1-3; tentative D call: TRBD1 (5 bases). V lost 2 bases and J lost 0, with 8 bases in between. CDR1 is SQVTM, CDR2 ANQGSEA, per germline. The CDR3 runs to 14 residues. CDR3 bases: TGCAGCGTTGAACAGGGTCGCTCTGGAAACACCATATATTTT. Translated: CSVEQGRSGNTIYF.

This chain joins TRBV27 and TRBJ2-5, with 12 bases matching TRBD2. Judging by the DNA end, TRBJ2-7 fits better; the J call may be wrong. CDR3 length: 16 residues. Germline V CDR1 and CDR2: MNHEY, SMNVEV (reference sequence). The DNA of the CDR3 is TGTGCCAGCAGCCCTAGCGGGGGGGACAGAGTCTACGAGCAGTACTTC. Its protein product is CASSPSGGDRVYEQYF.

This chain uses TRBV27 with TRBJ2-6; 12 bases fit TRBD1. The CDR3 consists of 21 residues. Germline CDR1 is MNHEY and CDR2 is SMNVEV (reference sequence). V was pared by 0 bases and J by 2 bases, with 11 bases of the junction left unmatched. CDR3 in DNA: TGTGCCAGCAGTTTATCGTACGGGACAGGGGGCGTTGGGGCTGGGGCCAACGTCCTGACTTTC. It yields the protein CASSLSYGTGGVGAGANVLTF.

The gene calls are TRBV7-9 and TRBJ2-6; perhaps TRBD2 as D (5 bases). Deletions cut 0 bases from V and 2 bases from J, with 5 bases between. This CDR3 is 15 amino acids long. CDR1 and CDR2 from the germline V gene are SEHNR and FQNEAQ (reference sequence). This CDR3 reads CASSLAGAGANVLTF. CDR3 nucleotides: TGTGCCAGCAGCTTAGCCGGGGCTGGGGCCAACGTCCTGACTTTC. Combining the CDR3 with reference TRBV7-9 and TRBJ2-6 gives the whole variable domain DTGVSQNPRHKITKRGQNVTFRCDPISEHNRLYWYRQTLGQGPEFLTYFQNEAQLEKSRLLSDRFSAERPKGSFSTLEIQRTEQGDSAMYLCASSLAGAGANVLTFGAGSRLTVL.

As to this clone: Additional DNA sequences in this sample encode the identical CDR3. The chain recombines TRBV9 with TRBJ2-7; TRBD1 matches 8 bases. The CDR3 contains 15 residues. Looked up from germline, CDR1 is SGDLS and CDR2 is YYNGEE. J was trimmed by 0 bases and V by 0 bases; bases with no gene match: 2. The CDR3 loop is CASSVGGTGSYEQYF. The CDR3 nucleotides are TGTGCCAGCAGCGTAGGGGGGACAGGCTCCTACGAGCAGTACTTC.

The CDR3 here is CASSYTGGVYGYTF. Written as DNA, the CDR3 is TGTGCCAGCAGTTATACAGGGGGCGTCTATGGCTACACCTTC. The rearrangement uses TRBV6-5 and TRBJ1-2; 9 bases line up with TRBD1. Germline V CDR1 and CDR2: MNHEY, SVGAGI. CDR3 length: 14 residues. Trimming at V came to 3 bases and at J to 4 bases, leaving 3 bases not matched to a gene.

On this clone: The CDR3 does not end in the conserved phenylalanine or tryptophan, so this is likely a read error. The chain is built from TRBV5-1 and TRBJ2-7; the match to TRBD2 covers 8 bases. Unmatched junction bases numbered 23, after V lost 0 bases and J lost 3 bases. The CDR3 sequence is 21 residues long. Germline V gene lookup returns CDR1 SGHRS and CDR2 YFSETQ. CDR3 sequence reads: CASSLGPVAAISGAFYYEQYL. The DNA for the CDR3 is TGCGCCAGCAGCTTGGGTCCAGTCGCCGCGATTAGCGGGGCCTTCTACTACGAGCAGTACCTC.

V usage is TRBV14 and J usage is TRBJ1-1, with D perhaps TRBD1 (5 bases). The CDR3 is made up of 14 amino acids. The V gene's germline CDR1 is SGHDN and CDR2 FVKESK. With 4 bases removed from V and 1 base from J, the gap between germline ends came to 10 bases. CDR3 protein: CASSPDTGNTEAFF. The CDR3 DNA reads as TGTGCCAGCAGCCCCGATACAGGGAACACTGAAGCTTTCTTT.